Below, 27 T cell receptor beta chains from the same sample are listed, as sequenced in a study of Tregs in tolerant kidney transplant recipients. Mixed chimerism was transient after nonmyeloablative marrow transplants from related graft donors. TCRdb keeps only in-frame clones here, not all; method: immunoSEQ multiplex PCR. The sample has tens of thousands of clones; the top ten hold less than 2%. The specimen was CD4+ T cells from blood (PBMCs), collected 24 months after the transplant. These receptors were obtained from a human patient who received a combined kidney and bone marrow transplant. The graft donor may have given rise to some T cells.

Of note for this clone: The read halts 3 residues ahead of the CDR3 end, with the missing end drawn from the germline J gene. This chain links TRBV2 with TRBJ1-6; D is perhaps TRBD1 (6 bases). Germline CDR1 and CDR2: SNHLY and FYNNEI. V was pared by 6 bases and J by 6 bases, with 21 bases between. This CDR3 spans 17 amino acids. The sequenced part of the CDR3 DNA is TGTGCCAGCAGGGACCACCCGTGGACAGACTCTAATTCACCC. As protein: CASRDHPWTDSNSP. The full CDR3 sequence reads CASRDHPWTDSNSPLHF. The full variable domain, completed using reference TRBV2 and TRBJ1-6, is EPEVTQTPSHQVTQMGQEVILRCVPISNHLYFYWYRQILGQKVEFLVSFYNNEISEKSEIFDDQFSVERPDGSNFTLKIRSTKLEDSAMYFCASRDHPWTDSNSPLHFGNGTRLTVT.

Worth noting for this clone: The read is 3 residues too short to cover the CDR3 end, so that end is filled in from the germline J gene. The V gene is TRBV11-1, the J gene TRBJ1-1; D unclear. The ends were cut back, 5 bases at V and 7 bases at J, with 11 bases in the middle. This CDR3 is 12 amino acids long. CDR1 SGHAT and CDR2 FQDESV come from the germline V gene (reference sequence). Here the CDR3 reads CASSGTEGEAFF. The DNA read from the CDR3 is TGTGCCAGCAGCGGTACTGAGGGTGAA.

Of note for this clone: The read finishes 3 residues shy of the CDR3 end, and the germline J gene is used to complete it. The chain recombines TRBV20-1 with TRBJ2-7, with TRBD1 matching over 7 bases. This CDR3 is built from 12 residues. J lost 1 base, V lost 7 bases, and 4 bases had no gene match. Germline values: CDR1 DFQATT, CDR2 SNEGSKA (reference sequence). CDR3 bases read: TGCAGTGTACCACAGGGGTCCTACGAG. It yields the protein CSVPQGSYE. The whole CDR3 is CSVPQGSYEQYF.

The CDR3 DNA, read in part, is TGCGCCAGCAGCCCTTTAGCGGGGGTAGCCAAAAACATT. It encodes CASSPLAGVAKNI. The entire CDR3 reads CASSPLAGVAKNIQYF. This rearrangement joins TRBV5-1 to TRBJ2-4; TRBD2 matches at 9 bases. Read coverage stops 3 residues before the CDR3 terminus; the germline J gene supplies the remainder. V lost 4 bases to trimming and J lost 0 bases; unmatched junction nucleotides: 5. Germline loops: CDR1 SGHRS, CDR2 YFSETQ. The CDR3 runs to 16 residues. Combining the CDR3 with reference TRBV5-1 and TRBJ2-4 gives the whole variable domain KAGVTQTPRYLIKTRGQQVTLSCSPISGHRSVSWYQQTPGQGLQFLFEYFSETQRNKGNFPGRFSGRQFSNSRSEMNVSTLELGDSALYLCASSPLAGVAKNIQYFGAGTRLSVL.

About this clone: Coverage ceases 3 residues before the CDR3 finishes, and the germline J gene fills in the end. The chain links TRBV2 to TRBJ1-1; 7 positions agree with TRBD1. Germline CDR1 reads SNHLY; CDR2 reads FYNNEI. Trimming removed 3 bases from V and 0 bases from J; junction bases left unmatched: 4. This CDR3 region has 15 residues. CDR3 region: CASSDPGQLNTEAFF. The CDR3 DNA, read in part, is TGTGCCAGCAGTGACCCGGGACAGCTGAACACTGAA.

In terms of frequency, this clone is medium-sized. The sequenced fragment ends 3 residues before the CDR3 boundary, so the rest is inferred from the germline J gene. The chain recombines TRBV20-1 with TRBJ2-5; D is possibly TRBD2 (6 bases). This CDR3 comprises 13 residues. V was pared by 5 bases and J by 5 bases, with 15 bases between. CDR1 is DFQATT, CDR2 SNEGSKA, per germline (reference sequence). CDR3 DNA (partial): TGCAGTGCTCTGACTAGTCCCCCGGAGACC. This translates into CSALTSPPET. In full, the CDR3 reads CSALTSPPETQYF.

Note on this clone: The missing CDR3 end, 3 residues past where the read stops, is filled in from the germline J gene. The V call is TRBV28, the J call TRBJ1-2, with D possibly being TRBD1 (6 bases). The CDR3 covers 13 residues. The V gene lost 5 bases and the J gene lost 6 bases, with 13 bases spanning the gap. Germline CDR1 is MDHEN and CDR2 is SYDVKM. CDR3 DNA (partial): TGTGCCAGCAGTCAGAGACAGGCGAATGGC. Protein sequence: CASSQRQANG. The full CDR3 protein is CASSQRQANGYTF.

About this clone itself: The observed sequence ends 3 residues before the CDR3 terminus, with the missing tail filled in from the germline J gene. The chain combines TRBV7-9 with TRBJ1-4; D not certain. This CDR3 contains 15 residues. V shed 1 base and J shed 7 bases, with 13 bases lying between them. Germline CDR1 SEHNR, CDR2 FQNEAQ (reference sequence). The CDR3 spells CASSLDAGLGEKLFF. Incomplete CDR3 DNA: TGTGCCAGCAGCTTAGATGCGGGCCTTGGTGAAAAA. Full variable domain (rest looked up from reference TRBV7-9 and TRBJ1-4): DTGVSQNPRHKITKRGQNVTFRCDPISEHNRLYWYRQTLGQGPEFLTYFQNEAQLEKSRLLSDRFSAERPKGSFSTLEIQRTEQGDSAMYLCASSLDAGLGEKLFFGSGTQLSVL.

Of note for this clone: The read terminates 3 residues ahead of where the CDR3 ends, so the germline J gene completes it. V gene TRBV5-1 combines with J gene TRBJ2-7; TRBD1 matches at 7 bases. The CDR3 length is 13 residues. With 3 bases clipped from V and 3 bases from J, the junction kept 3 bases outside the gene matches. Per germline, CDR1 SGHRS and CDR2 YFSETQ. This CDR3 is CASSSGQRYEQYF. The sequenced CDR3 bases are TGCGCCAGCAGCTCGGGACAGCGCTACGAG.

Details on this clone: The read halts 3 residues ahead of the CDR3 end, with the missing end drawn from the germline J gene. This chain uses TRBV6-2 or TRBV6-3 with TRBJ2-7; possibly TRBD2 for D (7 bases). The V gene's germline CDR1 is MNHEY and CDR2 SVGEGT. V was trimmed by 8 bases and J by 0 bases, leaving 14 bases between them. The CDR3 length is 14 residues. The covered CDR3 bases are TGTGCCAGCGAAAGGGGGGGAGGCTCCTACGAG. It is translated as CASERGGGSYE. The full CDR3 sequence reads CASERGGGSYEQYF.

For this clone: Read sequence stops 3 residues before the CDR3 end, and the germline J gene provides the missing end. The chain joins TRBV13 to TRBJ2-1, with D perhaps TRBD2 (5 bases). Germline V gene lookup returns CDR1 PRHDT and CDR2 FYEKMQ (reference sequence). The CDR3 is made up of 14 amino acids. The germline V and J ends were trimmed by 5 bases and 9 bases, with 17 bases remaining between them. The CDR3 here is CASSLRTQSGEQFF. Incomplete CDR3 DNA: TGTGCCAGCAGCCTACGGACTCAGTCAGGTGAG.

Turning to this clone: Read coverage stops 3 residues before the CDR3 terminus; the germline J gene supplies the remainder. The J gene is TRBJ2-7, the V gene TRBV20-1; D call uncertain. CDR1 is DFQATT, CDR2 SNEGSKA, per germline (reference sequence). The CDR3 loop spans 14 amino acids. Trimming took 2 bases from V and 5 from J, leaving 16 bases between them. The sequenced part of the CDR3 DNA is TGCAGTGCTAGATTTCTCAGTGGTCTGAACGAG. It translates to CSARFLSGLNE. The whole CDR3 sequence reads CSARFLSGLNEQYF.

Of note for this clone: The read stops 3 residues short of the end of the CDR3; the missing end is completed from the germline J gene. The chain combines TRBV11-3 with TRBJ1-4; tentative D call: TRBD1 (6 bases). CDR3 length: 15 residues. Germline CDR1 reads SGHNT; CDR2 reads YENEEA. The CDR3 protein is CASRLAGERNEKLFF. The CDR3 DNA, read in part, is TGTGCAAGTCGCTTAGCAGGGGAGAGGAATGAAAAA.

A word on this clone: The read ends 3 residues early relative to the CDR3; the germline J gene fills the gap. The V and J genes are TRBV20-1 and TRBJ2-3, with TRBD2 matching 11 bases. Germline trimming cut 5 bases from V and 4 bases from J; bases unmatched to any gene: 8. Per germline, CDR1 DFQATT and CDR2 SNEGSKA (reference sequence). The CDR3 length is 15 residues. The CDR3 sequence: CSAFLELAGADTQYF. The CDR3 bases that were read are TGCAGTGCTTTCTTAGAACTAGCGGGAGCAGATACG.

Turning to this clone: The missing CDR3 end, 3 residues past where the read stops, is filled in from the germline J gene. J is TRBJ2-3 and V is TRBV20-1, with D possibly matching TRBD1 (5 bases). CDR3 length: 14 amino acids. V was cut by 0 bases and J by 3 bases, with 10 bases left in between. Germline-derived CDR1 and CDR2 are DFQATT and SNEGSKA (reference sequence). CDR3: CSARDWQGTDTQYF. The DNA read from the CDR3 is TGCAGTGCTAGAGATTGGCAGGGTACAGATACG.

Concerning this clone itself: Read data end 3 residues before the CDR3 end; the end is taken from the germline J gene. This chain uses TRBV30 with TRBJ2-2; 8 bases are a match to TRBD2. V was pared by 8 bases and J by 6 bases, with 2 bases of the junction left unmatched. This CDR3 has 11 residues. Per germline, CDR1 GTSNPN and CDR2 SVGIG (reference sequence). The CDR3 DNA, read in part, is TGTGCCCGGGGGGGCTCCGGGGAG. It translates to CARGGSGE. Given in full, the CDR3 is CARGGSGELFF.

Concerning this clone itself: The missing CDR3 end, 3 residues past where the read stops, is filled in from the germline J gene. The chain is built from TRBV6-4 and TRBJ2-5; 15 nucleotides line up with TRBD2. The CDR3 extends over 14 amino acids. The germline gives CDR1 MRHNA, CDR2 SNTAGT. Trimming removed 7 bases from V and 7 bases from J; junction bases left unmatched: 4. Here the CDR3 reads CASTPGLAGGTQYF. The covered CDR3 bases are TGTGCCAGCACTCCGGGACTAGCGGGAGGGACC.

Concerning this clone itself: The CDR3 goes on 3 residues after the read ends, and that part is filled in from the germline J gene. The chain carries TRBV6-2 or TRBV6-3 and TRBJ1-5; D remains unclear. The CDR3 is 16 residues long. Trimming removed 2 bases at V and 1 base at J, with 12 bases between. Germline loops: CDR1 MNHEY, CDR2 SVGEGT. CDR3 sequence: CASSYAGGWSNQPQHF. The CDR3 bases that were read are TGTGCCAGCAGTTACGCAGGTGGTTGGAGCAATCAGCCC.

On this clone: The read halts 3 residues ahead of the CDR3 end, with the missing end drawn from the germline J gene. The chain recombines TRBV5-1 with TRBJ2-7; TRBD2 agrees at 15 bases. The CDR3 totals 15 residues. V was pared by 0 bases and J by 6 bases, with 1 base of the junction left unmatched. CDR1 and CDR2 from the germline V gene are SGHRS and YFSETQ. The sequenced part of the CDR3 DNA is TGCGCCAGCAGCTTGGGGACTAGCGGGAGGGGCGAG. Its protein product is CASSLGTSGRGE. The CDR3, in full, reads CASSLGTSGRGEQYF.

In regard to this clone: The CDR3 goes on 3 residues after the read ends, and that part is filled in from the germline J gene. This rearrangement joins TRBV20-1 to TRBJ2-6; no clear D gene. Trimming removed 3 bases at V and 0 bases at J, with 6 bases between. Germline V gene sequence: CDR1 DFQATT, CDR2 SNEGSKA (reference sequence). There are 14 residues in the CDR3. The CDR3 spells CSASPGSGANVLTF. The covered CDR3 bases are TGCAGTGCTAGCCCCGGCTCTGGGGCCAACGTC.

Points on this clone: The missing CDR3 end, 3 residues past where the read stops, is filled in from the germline J gene. J is TRBJ1-1 and V is TRBV20-1; a possible D gene is TRBD1 (5 bases). The CDR3 length is 15 residues. Per germline, CDR1 DFQATT and CDR2 SNEGSKA (reference sequence). The V end was cut by 0 bases, the J end by 1 base, with 12 bases between. CDR3 in amino acids: CSARDRAGWNTEAFF. CDR3 bases read: TGCAGTGCTAGAGATCGGGCAGGGTGGAACACTGAA.

About this clone itself: The read terminates 3 residues ahead of where the CDR3 ends, so the germline J gene completes it. This chain uses TRBV20-1 with TRBJ1-4; 12 bases line up with TRBD1. V was pared by 3 bases and J by 6 bases, with 11 bases of the junction left unmatched. Germline V gene data show CDR1 as DFQATT and CDR2 as SNEGSKA (reference sequence). CDR3 length: 17 residues. The CDR3 is CSASDGTGGKRDEKLFF. Partial CDR3 DNA: TGCAGTGCTAGCGATGGGACAGGGGGCAAGAGGGATGAAAAA.

Regarding this clone: The CDR3 extends 3 residues past the end of the read, so its final part is completed from the germline J gene. The chain employs TRBV6-1 and TRBJ1-1; the match to TRBD1 covers 11 bases. Germline V gene sequence: CDR1 MNHNS, CDR2 SASEGT. The CDR3 covers 14 residues. The part of the CDR3 DNA that was read is TGTGCCAGCAGTGAATTGGGGACAGGGGGTAAA. Its protein product is CASSELGTGGK. Given in full, the CDR3 is CASSELGTGGKAFF.

With respect to this clone: Its ends do not fully match the called genes, so a read error is possible. The sequence runs out 3 residues before the end of the CDR3; the remainder is reconstructed from the germline J gene. The V call is TRBV7-3, the J call TRBJ2-5, with 8 bases aligning to TRBD2. The length of the CDR3 is 15 residues. Germline-derived CDR1 and CDR2 are SGHTA and FQGTGA. CDR3 bases read: TGTGCCGGCAGCCCGGGACTAGGAGATCGAGAGACC. Protein: CAGSPGLGDRET. Given in full, the CDR3 is CAGSPGLGDRETQYF.

Details on this clone: The CDR3 is cut off 3 residues early in the read; its end comes from the germline J gene. The gene calls are TRBV20-1 and TRBJ2-2; either TRBD1 or TRBD2 may supply D (5 bases each). Trimming left V 5 bases short and J 7 bases short, with 11 bases between. The CDR3 consists of 12 residues. Germline CDR1 is DFQATT and CDR2 is SNEGSKA (reference sequence). CDR3 bases read: TGCAGTGCTCGCAGGGAGCACGGGGAG. Translating it yields CSARREHGE. The CDR3 as a whole reads CSARREHGELFF.

With respect to this clone: Coverage ceases 3 residues before the CDR3 finishes, and the germline J gene fills in the end. The chain recombines TRBV7-2 with TRBJ1-1, with 8 nucleotides matching TRBD1. Germline CDR1 SGHTA, CDR2 FQGNSA. The CDR3 extends over 14 amino acids. V shed 3 bases, J shed 5 bases, and the junction held 5 bases outside the gene matches. CDR3 bases read: TGTGCCAGCAGCTTCGACAGGGGAACAACTGAA. Translating gives CASSFDRGTTE. From start to end, the CDR3 is CASSFDRGTTEAFF.

Concerning this clone itself: The CDR3 goes on 3 residues after the read ends, and that part is filled in from the germline J gene. V gene TRBV28 combines with J gene TRBJ2-7, with 10 nucleotides matching TRBD1. The CDR3 is 15 amino acids. After removal of 0 bases from V and 4 bases from J, the junction contained 3 bases not matched to a gene. Germline values: CDR1 MDHEN, CDR2 SYDVKM. The CDR3 protein is CASSLWGQGIYEQYF. The part of the CDR3 DNA that was read is TGTGCCAGCAGTTTATGGGGACAGGGGATATACGAG.